The 28 T cell receptor beta chains reported below all come from one sample, sequenced in a study of blood T cell repertoires in COVID-19. Clones were read by immunoSEQ multiplex PCR, and TCRdb kept only the in-frame ones, dropping some. The table includes roughly 25,000 clones, 65% to 80% detected once. Input material: peripheral blood. These receptors were obtained from a man over 45 with COVID-19, enrolled during active disease.

V usage is TRBV6-1 and J usage is TRBJ1-1; TRBD1 matches 7 bases. V shed 2 bases and J 4 bases; nucleotides not matched to a gene: 1. This CDR3 is 13 amino acids long. Germline V gene lookup returns CDR1 MNHNS and CDR2 SASEGT. CDR3 in DNA: TGTGCCAGCAGTGAAAACAGGGGCACTGAAGCTTTCTTT. Protein product: CASSENRGTEAFF.

This sequence joins TRBV2 and TRBJ1-2, with TRBD1 as a possible D gene (6 bases). The germline V gene encodes CDR1 SNHLY and CDR2 FYNNEI. This CDR3 contains 13 residues. V lost 3 bases and J 6 bases, leaving 11 bases between the germline ends. DNA of the CDR3: TGTGCCAGCAGTGAGAGGGGGGGTGATGGCTACACCTTC. Translation gives CASSERGGDGYTF.

This clone was seen a handful of times. This chain connects TRBV10-1 to TRBJ2-1, with 8 bases that match TRBD2. The CDR3 spans 17 residues. The germline V gene has CDR1 WNHNN and CDR2 SYGVQD (reference sequence). V was clipped by 2 bases and J by 5 bases; unmatched bases: 11. CDR3 amino acids: CASSEPGSSGRNNEQFF. The CDR3, as DNA: TGCGCCAGCAGTGAGCCCGGATCTAGCGGGCGTAACAATGAGCAGTTCTTC.

The rearrangement links TRBV14 to TRBJ2-3; 7 bases line up with TRBD1. CDR1 is SGHDN, CDR2 FVKESK, per germline. The CDR3 sequence is 14 residues long. After removal of 5 bases from V and 2 bases from J, the junction contained 4 bases not matched to a gene. The CDR3 here is CASSNGQATDTQYF. The CDR3 DNA sequence: TGTGCCAGCAGCAATGGACAGGCCACAGATACGCAGTATTTT. The entire variable domain, with the rest obtained from reference TRBV14 and TRBJ2-3, is as follows: EAGVTQFPSHSVIEKGQTVTLRCDPISGHDNLYWYRRVMGKEIKFLLHFVKESKQDESGMPNNRFLAERTGGTYSTLKVQPAELEDSGVYFCASSNGQATDTQYFGPGTRLTVL.

The rearrangement uses TRBV10-2 and TRBJ2-7, with 9 bases fitting TRBD2. Germline-derived CDR1 and CDR2 are WSHSY and SAAADI. V shed 6 bases and J 4 bases; nucleotides not matched to a gene: 7. The CDR3 length is 14 residues. The CDR3 protein is CASRIAGVAYEQYF. CDR3 nucleotide sequence: TGCGCCAGCAGAATAGCGGGAGTCGCGTACGAGCAGTACTTC.

A single count supports this clone. The chain joins TRBV13 to TRBJ1-3; D call uncertain. This CDR3 contains 13 residues. The V end lost 3 bases, the J end lost 3 bases, and 6 bases lay between the germline ends. Germline CDR1 reads PRHDT; CDR2 reads FYEKMQ (reference sequence). Here the CDR3 DNA reads TGTGCCAGCAGCTTCCAGGTTGGAAACACCATATATTTT. Translating gives CASSFQVGNTIYF.

The V and J genes are TRBV3-1 (or the pseudogene TRBV3-2) and TRBJ2-1; 10 bases match TRBD1. CDR3 size: 18 residues. V was pared by 1 base and J by 6 bases, with 12 bases of the junction left unmatched. Germline V lookup: CDR1 LGHDT, CDR2 YNNKEL (reference sequence). CDR3 region: CASSQGLIGTGAVNEQFF. The DNA for the CDR3 is TGTGCCAGCAGCCAAGGCTTAATCGGGACAGGGGCTGTCAATGAGCAGTTCTTC.

The chain couples TRBV3-1 (or the pseudogene TRBV3-2) to TRBJ2-4, with 9 bases that match TRBD1. The CDR3 has 13 amino acids. The germline V gene encodes CDR1 LGHDT and CDR2 YNNKEL (reference sequence). V lost 1 base, J lost 9 bases, and 1 base stayed unmatched. DNA of the CDR3: TGTGCCAGCAGCCAAGGACAGGGGGGCATTCAGTACTTC. It specifies CASSQGQGGIQYF.

V is TRBV3-1 (or the pseudogene TRBV3-2) and J is TRBJ2-7; 7 bases align to TRBD1. The CDR3 consists of 15 residues. Germline V CDR1 and CDR2: LGHDT, YNNKEL (reference sequence). V trimming: 4 bases; J trimming: 3 bases; junction bases outside the gene matches: 9. The CDR3 region is CASSLTPGGDYEQYF. Here the CDR3 DNA reads TGTGCCAGCAGCCTAACACCAGGGGGAGACTACGAGCAGTACTTC.

The chain combines TRBV20-1 with TRBJ1-1; D uncertain. Trimming cost V 5 bases and J 2 bases, with 6 bases left between them. Germline V gene lookup returns CDR1 DFQATT and CDR2 SNEGSKA (reference sequence). CDR3 size: 11 residues. CDR3 coding DNA: TGCAGTGCTCAGCGTAACACTGAAGCTTTCTTT. Its protein is CSAQRNTEAFF.

The genes are TRBV6-5 and TRBJ1-6, with 8 bases that match TRBD1. The CDR3 spans 15 residues. Germline trimming cut 6 bases from V and 8 bases from J; bases unmatched to any gene: 9. The germline CDR1 and CDR2 sequences are MNHEY and SVGAGI. Here the CDR3 reads CASSQNTGGYSPLHF. CDR3 DNA: TGTGCCAGCAGCCAAAACACAGGGGGATATTCACCCCTCCACTTT.

This chain connects TRBV6-1 to TRBJ1-2; tentative D call: TRBD1 (5 bases). Trimming shortened V by 3 bases and J by 8 bases, and 16 bases separated the two germline ends. The CDR3 contains 14 residues. Germline-derived CDR1 and CDR2 are MNHNS and SASEGT. The CDR3 DNA reads TGTGCCAGCAGTGACCCCTGGCAGGGCTTGGGCTACACCTTC. This codes for CASSDPWQGLGYTF.

V and J are TRBV2 and TRBJ1-6; 9 positions agree with TRBD1. V shed 4 bases, J shed 6 bases, and the junction held 4 bases outside the gene matches. This CDR3 spans 15 amino acids. Germline CDR1 and CDR2: SNHLY and FYNNEI. The CDR3 nucleotides are TGTGCCAGCAGTGGCATGGGACAGGGTAATTCACCCCTCCACTTT. Its protein is CASSGMGQGNSPLHF.

The V gene is TRBV21-1, the J gene TRBJ2-1; the table names TRBD2, a call not compared with the DNA. TRBV21-1 is a listed pseudogene. The CDR3 has 13 amino acids. CDR3 protein: CASSSRERNEQFF. The CDR3 nucleotides are TGTGCCAGCAGCAGTCGGGAGCGCAATGAGCAGTTCTTC.

The gene calls are TRBV27 and TRBJ2-1; TRBD2 matches 10 bases. Germline V lookup: CDR1 MNHEY, CDR2 SMNVEV (reference sequence). The trim removed 7 bases at V and 9 bases at J, leaving 12 bases unmatched. CDR3 length equals 15 residues. CDR3 protein: CASTWSLAGAIEQFF. The CDR3 bases are TGTGCCAGCACCTGGAGCCTAGCGGGAGCCATTGAGCAGTTCTTC.

V gene TRBV5-1 combines with J gene TRBJ2-2; 10 nucleotides agree with TRBD2. Germline V gene lookup returns CDR1 SGHRS and CDR2 YFSETQ. Unmatched junction bases numbered 5, after V lost 2 bases and J lost 7 bases. CDR3 size: 15 residues. CDR3: CASSLAGGPSGELFF. The CDR3 DNA sequence: TGCGCCAGCAGCTTAGCGGGGGGGCCCAGCGGGGAGCTGTTTTTT.

The chain employs TRBV2 and TRBJ1-3, with unresolved D. Trimming pared 4 bases from V and 0 bases from J, leaving 10 bases between. The CDR3 has 15 residues. The germline CDR1 and CDR2 sequences are SNHLY and FYNNEI. In nucleotides, the CDR3 is TGTGCCAGCAGTGGTGCCAGCGTCTCTGGAAACACCATATATTTT. It encodes CASSGASVSGNTIYF.

The J gene is TRBJ2-5, the V gene TRBV5-1; TRBD1 aligns across 11 bases. The length of the CDR3 is 16 residues. J gave up 5 bases and V 2 bases, and 8 bases lay outside the gene matches. The V gene's germline CDR1 is SGHRS and CDR2 YFSETQ. CDR3 DNA sequence: TGCGCCAGCAGCTTTCCTCGGGACAGGGGGGAGGAGACCCAGTACTTC. Its translation: CASSFPRDRGEETQYF.

V usage is TRBV24-1 and J usage is TRBJ2-2; 9 bases match TRBD1. Germline trimming cut 8 bases from V and 7 bases from J; bases unmatched to any gene: 4. CDR3 size: 13 residues. Per germline, CDR1 KGHDR and CDR2 SFDVKD. For the CDR3, the DNA is TGTGCCACCAAAAGACAGGGGGGCGGGGAGCTGTTTTTT. It codes for CATKRQGGGELFF.

Only one count was recorded for this clone. The chain recombines TRBV24-1 with TRBJ1-2; 9 bases fit TRBD1. The V gene end was trimmed by 4 bases and the J gene end by 4 bases; junction bases not matched to a gene: 0. The CDR3 is 13 residues long. The V gene's germline CDR1 is KGHDR and CDR2 SFDVKD. The CDR3 loop reads CATSEGQGYGYTF. In nucleotides, the CDR3 is TGTGCCACCAGTGAGGGACAGGGCTATGGCTACACCTTC.

The table lists this clone with a count of one. V usage is TRBV6-2 or TRBV6-3 and J usage is TRBJ1-2, with 8 bases identical to TRBD1. Germline CDR1 is MNHEY and CDR2 is SVGEGT. The V segment lost 5 bases and the J segment 7 bases; nucleotides outside the gene matches: 12. The CDR3 is 15 residues long. The chain's CDR3 is CASSPHSGGFRGYTF. DNA for the CDR3: TGTGCCAGCAGTCCGCACTCAGGGGGCTTCCGTGGCTACACCTTC.

V and J are TRBV3-1 (or the pseudogene TRBV3-2) and TRBJ1-2; a weak D match, TRBD1 (5 bases). From germline, CDR1 is LGHDT and CDR2 YNNKEL (reference sequence). This CDR3 comprises 14 residues. Trimming removed 0 bases from V and 8 bases from J, with 13 bases in between. Written as DNA, the CDR3 is TGTGCCAGCAGCCAAGAGAGCGCAGGGAAGGGCTACACCTTC. Translation: CASSQESAGKGYTF.

This clone is judged medium-sized. The V gene is TRBV4-1, the J gene TRBJ1-3; the D is unclear. This CDR3 has 12 residues. The germline V gene has CDR1 MGHRA and CDR2 YSYEKL. V was clipped by 3 bases and J by 7 bases, with 7 bases between them. This CDR3 is CASSQAGNTIYF. CDR3 coding DNA: TGCGCCAGCAGCCAGGCGGGGAACACCATATATTTT.

The chain has TRBV2 and TRBJ2-7; 10 positions agree with TRBD1. The CDR3 has 14 residues. The germline V gene has CDR1 SNHLY and CDR2 FYNNEI. Trimming at V came to 6 bases and at J to 2 bases, leaving 4 bases not matched to a gene. CDR3 coding DNA: TGTGCCAGCAGCCGACAGGGGGCTGCCTACGAGCAGTACTTC. This translates into CASSRQGAAYEQYF. The full variable domain, its missing parts supplied by reference TRBV2 and TRBJ2-7, is EPEVTQTPSHQVTQMGQEVILRCVPISNHLYFYWYRQILGQKVEFLVSFYNNEISEKSEIFDDQFSVERPDGSNFTLKIRSTKLEDSAMYFCASSRQGAAYEQYFGPGTRLTVT.

The genes are TRBV12-3 or TRBV12-4 and TRBJ1-2; 8 positions match TRBD1. CDR3 length equals 13 residues. The J segment lost 4 bases and the V segment lost 6 bases, leaving 4 bases of the junction unmatched. The CDR3 reads CASSRQGSYGYTF. DNA of the CDR3: TGTGCCAGCAGCAGACAGGGGAGCTATGGCTACACCTTC.

The genes are TRBV7-3 and TRBJ2-7, with 11 bases matching TRBD1. From germline, CDR1 is SGHTA and CDR2 FQGTGA. V lost 2 bases to trimming and J lost 6 bases; unmatched junction nucleotides: 0. There are 13 residues in the CDR3. The CDR3 is CASSLGTGGEQYF. The CDR3, as DNA: TGTGCCAGCAGCTTAGGGACAGGGGGCGAGCAGTACTTC.

V gene TRBV5-1 combines with J gene TRBJ2-3; 9 bases line up with TRBD2. This CDR3 contains 16 residues. Germline loops: CDR1 SGHRS, CDR2 YFSETQ. The V segment lost 3 bases and the J segment 0 bases; nucleotides outside the gene matches: 5. This CDR3 reads CASSSRAGGSTDTQYF. The CDR3 coding sequence is TGCGCCAGCAGCTCGAGAGCGGGGGGAAGCACAGATACGCAGTATTTT.

The chain recombines TRBV3-1 (or the pseudogene TRBV3-2) with TRBJ2-7, with 10 positions matching TRBD1. CDR1 and CDR2 from the germline V gene are LGHDT and YNNKEL (reference sequence). The CDR3 covers 17 residues. The junction had 11 bases not matched to a gene; V was cut back by 1 base and J by 5 bases. The CDR3 coding sequence is TGTGCCAGCAGCCAAGGCAGAGGGACAGGGGTAAGGGACGAGCAGTACTTC. This codes for CASSQGRGTGVRDEQYF.